Sequencing of this T cell receptor (beta chain) was carried out in a study of CD8+ T cells in alopecia areata. This CDR3 contains 15 residues. V lost 2 bases to trimming and J lost 6 bases; unmatched junction nucleotides: 4. Germline V gene lookup returns CDR1 SGDLS and CDR2 YYNGEE. Once RNA had been extracted, it was reverse transcribed into cDNA to act as the sequencing template. The data were produced by immunoSEQ multiplex PCR, yet TCRdb's version contains in-frame clones alone and is incomplete. The sample has 200,000 to 250,000 clones, about three fifths seen once; the top ten hold 1.6%. Treatment: oral pan-JAK inhibitor, 5-10 mg twice daily. Comment on this clone: Its antigen is not known.

Whole-study findings and limits: In scalp and blood, many expanded lesional clones persisted during tofacitinib.

This sequence joins TRBV9 and TRBJ2-1, with 11 bases lining up with TRBD2. The specimen comprised CD4+ T cells sorted from blood, sampled at week 4, from a patient treated with tofacitinib. The TCR comes from a human donor with alopecia areata. CDR3 sequence reads: CASSVTSGGLNEQFF. The CDR3 DNA sequence: TGTGCCAGCAGCGTCACTAGCGGGGGACTCAATGAGCAGTTCTTC.